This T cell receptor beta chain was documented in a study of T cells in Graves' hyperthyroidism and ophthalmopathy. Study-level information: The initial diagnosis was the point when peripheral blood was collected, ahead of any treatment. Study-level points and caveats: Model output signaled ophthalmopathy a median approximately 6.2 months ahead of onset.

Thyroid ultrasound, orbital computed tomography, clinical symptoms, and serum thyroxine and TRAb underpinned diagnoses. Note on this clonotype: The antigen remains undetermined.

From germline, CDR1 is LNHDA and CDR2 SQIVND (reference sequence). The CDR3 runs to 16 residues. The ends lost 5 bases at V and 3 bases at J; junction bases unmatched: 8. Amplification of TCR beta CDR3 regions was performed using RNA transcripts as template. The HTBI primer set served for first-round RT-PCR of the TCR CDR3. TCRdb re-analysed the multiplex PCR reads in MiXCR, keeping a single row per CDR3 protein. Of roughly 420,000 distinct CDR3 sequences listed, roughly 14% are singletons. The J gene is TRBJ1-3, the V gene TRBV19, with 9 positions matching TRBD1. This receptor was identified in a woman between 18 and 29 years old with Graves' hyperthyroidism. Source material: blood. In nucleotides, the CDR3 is TGTGCCAGTAGTCCCAACAGGGGGCTGTATGGAAACACCATATATTTT. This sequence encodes CASSPNRGLYGNTIYF.